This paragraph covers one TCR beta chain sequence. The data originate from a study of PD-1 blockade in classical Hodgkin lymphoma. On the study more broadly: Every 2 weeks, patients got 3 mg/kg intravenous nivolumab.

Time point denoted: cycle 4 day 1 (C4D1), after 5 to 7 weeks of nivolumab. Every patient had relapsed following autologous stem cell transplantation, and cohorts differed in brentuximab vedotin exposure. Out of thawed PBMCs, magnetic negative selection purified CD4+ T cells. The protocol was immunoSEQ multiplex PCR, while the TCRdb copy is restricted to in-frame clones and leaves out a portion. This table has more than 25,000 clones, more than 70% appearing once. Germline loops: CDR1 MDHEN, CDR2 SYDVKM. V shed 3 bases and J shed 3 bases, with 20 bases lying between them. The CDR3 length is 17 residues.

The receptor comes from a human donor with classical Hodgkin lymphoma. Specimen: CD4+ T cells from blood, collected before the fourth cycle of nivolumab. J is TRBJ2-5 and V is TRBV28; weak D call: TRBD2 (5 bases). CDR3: CASSFLDFPPGKETQYF. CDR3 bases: TGTGCCAGCAGTTTTTTGGACTTCCCGCCGGGGAAAGAGACCCAGTACTTC.